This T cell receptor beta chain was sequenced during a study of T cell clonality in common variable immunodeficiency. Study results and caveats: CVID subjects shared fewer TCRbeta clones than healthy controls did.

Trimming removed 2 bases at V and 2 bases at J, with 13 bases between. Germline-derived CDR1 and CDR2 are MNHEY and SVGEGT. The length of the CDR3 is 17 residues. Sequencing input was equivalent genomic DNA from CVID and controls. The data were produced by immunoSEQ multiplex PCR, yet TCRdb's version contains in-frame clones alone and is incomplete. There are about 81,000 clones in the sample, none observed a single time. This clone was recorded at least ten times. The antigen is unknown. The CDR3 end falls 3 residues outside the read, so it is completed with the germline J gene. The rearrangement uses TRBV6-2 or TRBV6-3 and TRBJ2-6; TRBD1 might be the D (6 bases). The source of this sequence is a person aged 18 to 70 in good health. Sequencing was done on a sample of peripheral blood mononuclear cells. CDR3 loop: CASSYEMAGAGANVLTF. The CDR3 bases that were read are TGTGCCAGCAGTTACGAGATGGCAGGGGCTGGGGCCAACGTC.